Listed below are T cell receptor beta chains from one sample, sequenced in a study of patients and donors after allogeneic stem cell transplantation. In TCRdb, the RT-PCR reads were re-called with MiXCR into one record per CDR3 protein. The sample consists of more than 850,000 distinct CDR3 sequences, approximately 18% of them appearing once. The specimen sequenced was blood, either unsorted or a sorted T cell fraction (not recorded which). The receptors here all came from a human donor who was either an allogeneic HSCT recipient or a stem cell or donor lymphocyte infusion donor (not recorded which). It is not recorded whose cells these are; they may come from a transplant donor. CDR3s leave out the opening cysteine and the closing phenylalanine or tryptophan. The D gene is left open where the match is weak.

NA,TRBV7-8,ASSFRDVGRTQY
NA,TRBV29-1,SVERLSGVNTGELF
NA,TRBV6-1,ASSPTSATNEKLF
NA,TRBV25-1,ASEGDLNTEAF
TRBD1,TRBV5-5,ASSRMTDRMMGKLF
TRBD1,TRBV11-2,ASSYWTGAYEQY
TRBD1,TRBV6-1,ASSEGQTYNYGYT
TRBD2,TRBV6-5,ASSYSQRGGLNEQF
NA,TRBV6-1,ASSPGVRESTDTQY
NA,TRBV5-1,ASSLHRGRAYEQY
TRBD2,TRBV7-2,ASSLKSGVPYNEQF
TRBD1,TRBV25-1,ASSENRGFTDTQY
TRBD1,TRBV29-1,SAWRQGYGYT
TRBD2,TRBV10-3,ATGTSGSVTDTQY
TRBD1,TRBV6-5,ASSYKGANQPQH
NA,TRBV12-3/TRBV12-4,ASHPENSNQPQH
TRBD1,TRBV18,ASSPAGTGGTEAF
NA,TRBV5-1,ASSLAFPANTGELF
NA,TRBV5-1,ASSSPRDEQF
NA,TRBV7-2,ASSLIGRANTGELF
NA,TRBV5-1,ASSPDDPGTVQY
NA,TRBV19,ASSLSYNQPQH
NA,TRBV5-1,ASSLIGQGTSTDTQY
TRBD1,TRBV12-3/TRBV12-4,ASSSRQGSNYGYT
NA,TRBV27,ASSFGQDNSPLH
TRBD2,TRBV3-1,ASSRGQSGGSYEQY
NA,TRBV7-2,ASSARLTANTGELF
NA,TRBV2,ASSEAGGTSYEQY
NA,TRBV3-1,ASSLRDGPSNTEAF
TRBD2,TRBV15,ATSREASGRSRDTQY
NA,TRBV6-6,ASSLVAGEQF
NA,TRBV12-3/TRBV12-4,ASSPTEQY
NA,TRBV12-3/TRBV12-4,ASCGGPYNEQF
NA,TRBV7-2,ASSLEQVLGTEAF
NA,TRBV6-5,ASSLYAGGEQY
NA,TRBV5-1,ASSYHQGDYNSPLH
NA,TRBV12-3/TRBV12-4,AAGGNTEAF
TRBD1,TRBV12-3/TRBV12-4,ASSLLFGRGNSPLH
NA,TRBV7-2,ASSLMRHSNQPQH
NA,TRBV27,ASSLSRPDHEKLF
NA,TRBV6-5,ASSYIPGELF
NA,TRBV18,ASSPGTLGTDTQY
NA,TRBV20-1,SFDIGVRETQY
NA,TRBV6-7,ASTPGHPTGELF
NA,TRBV14,ASSQYNHYEQY
NA,TRBV4-2,ASSPRLSVSEQF
TRBD1,TRBV5-1,ASSTEGGGPYEQY
TRBD1,TRBV5-1,ASSSWTGEEQF
NA,TRBV20-1,SASDRHSQPQH
NA,TRBV24-1,ATSADRHSTDTQY
TRBD1,TRBV3-1,ASSLRQGHEQF
TRBD2,TRBV20-1,SARRRRGRDTDTQY
TRBD1,TRBV20-1,SASATRQGPSTDTQY
NA,TRBV27,ASSPGGVSYGYT
TRBD2,TRBV20-1,SATSTSGGAYTQY
TRBD2,TRBV5-1,ASSQGLASDTQY
TRBD2,TRBV2,ASSATGLAEEPYEQY